Below are 31 T cell receptor beta chains sequenced from a single sample in a study of OX40 agonist ivuxolimab in advanced cancers. The assay was immunoSEQ multiplex PCR, and TCRdb's table has in-frame clones only and misses some. The sample lists 150,000 to 190,000 clones, under 95% occurring once. The specimen comprised CD4+ or CD8+ T cells sorted from blood, sampled in a trial of the OX40 agonist ivuxolimab. Receptors were obtained from an adult with an advanced solid tumor such as melanoma, head and neck, liver or kidney cancer.

The chain employs TRBV5-1 and TRBJ1-1; no firm D call. The length of the CDR3 is 14 residues. CDR1 SGHRS and CDR2 YFSETQ come from the germline V gene. Trimming took off 3 bases at V and 4 bases at J, with 13 bases between the two ends. The CDR3 DNA reads TGCGCCAGCAGCTCAGTCCCCCGGGGCACTGAAGCTTTCTTT. Encoded protein: CASSSVPRGTEAFF.

The chain joins TRBV19 to TRBJ1-2; weak D call: TRBD1 (5 bases). This CDR3 is built from 13 residues. Germline-derived CDR1 and CDR2 are LNHDA and SQIVND (reference sequence). Trimming removed 3 bases at V and 4 bases at J, with 9 bases between. CDR3 residues: CASSMTDPYGYTF. CDR3 sequence (DNA): TGTGCCAGTAGTATGACAGACCCCTATGGCTACACCTTC.

The chain couples TRBV5-4 to TRBJ2-7, with 14 nucleotides matching TRBD2. CDR1 and CDR2 (germline): SGHNT, YYREEE (reference sequence). CDR3 length equals 17 residues. V lost 5 bases and J lost 4; bases outside the gene matches: 11. Here the CDR3 DNA reads TGTGCCAGCAGACGAGGGACTAGCGGGGGACAGAGGTACGAGCAGTACTTC. Translation gives CASRRGTSGGQRYEQYF.

The rearrangement uses TRBV7-2 and TRBJ2-7; tentatively, D is TRBD2 (7 bases). The ends were cut back, 3 bases at V and 6 bases at J, with 12 bases in the middle. The CDR3 has 13 residues. Germline-derived CDR1 and CDR2 are SGHTA and FQGNSA. The CDR3 loop is CASSFWGGAEQYF. In nucleotides, the CDR3 is TGTGCCAGCAGCTTCTGGGGGGGGGCCGAGCAGTACTTC. Full variable domain (missing parts from reference TRBV7-2 and TRBJ2-7): GAGVSQSPSNKVTEKGKDVELRCDPISGHTALYWYRQSLGQGLEFLIYFQGNSAPDKSGLPSDRFSAERTGGSVSTLTIQRTQQEDSAVYLCASSFWGGAEQYFGPGTRLTVT.

The V gene is TRBV5-1, the J gene TRBJ2-1, with 8 nucleotides matching TRBD1. Trimming cost V 4 bases and J 4 bases; bases outside gene matches: 10. The germline gives CDR1 SGHRS, CDR2 YFSETQ. The CDR3 length is 16 residues. CDR3: CASSNGWTGTYNEQFF. The CDR3, as DNA: TGCGCCAGCAGCAATGGATGGACAGGGACTTACAATGAGCAGTTCTTC.

The J gene is TRBJ2-1, the V gene TRBV9, with 7 bases fitting TRBD2. Looked up from germline, CDR1 is SGDLS and CDR2 is YYNGEE. CDR3 length: 13 residues. Losses at the gene ends were 3 bases for V and 9 bases for J; bases not matched to a gene: 6. In DNA, the CDR3 is TGTGCCAGCAGCGCCAGAGGGACTATTGAGCAGTTCTTC. Translated, it gives CASSARGTIEQFF.

V usage is TRBV2 and J usage is TRBJ2-7; 8 bases agree with TRBD2. CDR1 is SNHLY and CDR2 is FYNNEI in the germline V gene. This CDR3 contains 15 residues. Losses at the gene ends were 6 bases for V and 3 bases for J; bases not matched to a gene: 10. CDR3: CASSPNLLAVYEQYF. The DNA of the CDR3 is TGTGCCAGCAGCCCGAATTTACTAGCGGTCTACGAGCAGTACTTC.

The genes are TRBV9 and TRBJ2-7; possible D gene TRBD1, 6 bases. Trimming stripped 2 bases from V and 2 bases from J, with 17 bases between. There are 16 residues in the CDR3. Germline CDR1 is SGDLS and CDR2 is YYNGEE. The CDR3 bases are TGTGCCAGCAGCGTTGGGATCGACAGGTCCCCCTACGAGCAGTACTTC. Its protein product is CASSVGIDRSPYEQYF.

V is TRBV19 and J is TRBJ2-5, with a weak D call TRBD1 (5 bases). Germline loops: CDR1 LNHDA, CDR2 SQIVND (reference sequence). Trimming removed 6 bases from V and 2 bases from J, with 10 bases in between. There are 13 residues in the CDR3. The CDR3 loop is CASSQQGQETQYF. The CDR3, as DNA: TGTGCCAGTAGCCAGCAGGGACAAGAGACCCAGTACTTC.

The V call is TRBV19, the J call TRBJ2-5; no clear D. The ends were cut back, 5 bases at V and 5 bases at J, with 18 bases in the middle. The CDR3 consists of 15 residues. Germline assignment: CDR1 LNHDA and CDR2 SQIVND (reference sequence). CDR3 in DNA: TGTGCCAGTAGTTCCCATACCCACGACATGGAGACCCAGTACTTC. Protein: CASSSHTHDMETQYF.

This clone was seen more than once but under ten times. The chain employs TRBV7-3 and TRBJ2-3, with D tentatively TRBD1 (5 bases). The CDR3 sequence is 12 residues long. Trimming left V 5 bases short and J 7 bases short, with 10 bases between. The germline gives CDR1 SGHTA, CDR2 FQGTGA. This CDR3 is CASSLDRNTQYF. CDR3 nucleotides: TGTGCCAGCAGCCTCGACAGAAATACGCAGTATTTT.

The DNA for the CDR3 is TGCGCCAGCAGCCAAGGTTTCGGGGGGGACACTGAAGCTTTCTTT. Translated, it gives CASSQGFGGDTEAFF. The chain has TRBV4-3 and TRBJ1-1, with a weak D call TRBD1 (5 bases). V shed 1 base and J shed 3 bases, with 12 bases lying between them. CDR3 length equals 15 residues. CDR1 and CDR2 (germline): LGHNA, YSLEER.

The chain uses TRBV29-1 and TRBJ1-5; D unclear. The CDR3 sequence is 13 residues long. Germline loops: CDR1 SQVTM, CDR2 ANQGSEA. Between the trimmed V and J ends, which lost 6 bases and 0 bases, there was a span of 9 bases. The CDR3 DNA sequence: TGCAGCGTGACCGACAATAGCAATCAGCCCCAGCATTTT. It codes for CSVTDNSNQPQHF.

J is TRBJ1-2 and V is TRBV7-2; no definite D call. Germline CDR1 is SGHTA and CDR2 is FQGNSA. V shed 5 bases and J shed 2 bases, with 12 bases lying between them. This CDR3 has 14 amino acids. This CDR3 reads CASSPRVENYGYTF. The CDR3 DNA is TGTGCCAGCAGCCCAAGGGTGGAGAACTATGGCTACACCTTC.

The rearrangement joins TRBV6-5 to TRBJ2-1, with a possible D match to TRBD2 (6 bases). V was pared by 0 bases and J by 3 bases, with 12 bases between. CDR1 MNHEY and CDR2 SVGAGI come from the germline V gene. The CDR3 runs 16 residues. CDR3 region: CASSYSILGLYNEQFF. In DNA, the CDR3 is TGTGCCAGCAGTTACTCGATATTGGGACTCTACAATGAGCAGTTCTTC.

The rearrangement joins TRBV4-3 to TRBJ1-2; D not certain. The V gene lost 2 bases and the J gene lost 4 bases, with 17 bases spanning the gap. CDR3 length equals 16 residues. Germline CDR1 reads LGHNA; CDR2 reads YSLEER. Written as DNA, the CDR3 is TGCGCCAGCAGCCAAAATACTCGGACCGTCGGCTATGGCTACACCTTC. Protein: CASSQNTRTVGYGYTF.

V is TRBV7-9 and J is TRBJ1-1; 10 nucleotides match TRBD1. The CDR3 length is 16 residues. Per the germline V gene, CDR1 is SEHNR and CDR2 is FQNEAQ (reference sequence). Trimming took 1 base from V and 5 from J; bases not matched to a gene: 7. CDR3 in DNA: TGTGCCAGCAGCTTAGGGGGATGGACAGGGGGAACTGAAGCTTTCTTT. It encodes CASSLGGWTGGTEAFF.

This clone was seen just once. The CDR3, as DNA: TGTGCCAGCAATCCCTTAAAAAGAGGGCCTGAGCAGTTCTTC. Translating it yields CASNPLKRGPEQFF. The rearrangement joins TRBV2 to TRBJ2-1; tentatively, D is TRBD2 (5 bases). V was clipped by 7 bases and J by 9 bases, with 19 bases between them. There are 14 residues in the CDR3. Germline lookup yields CDR1 SNHLY and CDR2 FYNNEI.

The CDR3 bases are TGCGCCAGCAGCTACGCCTTGGGGGGGGGCCTGCCAGATACGCAGTATTTT. This gives the protein CASSYALGGGLPDTQYF. This chain joins TRBV5-1 and TRBJ2-3; tentative D call: TRBD2 (7 bases). V lost 3 bases to trimming and J lost 4 bases, with 21 bases between them. The CDR3 spans 17 residues. CDR1 is SGHRS, CDR2 YFSETQ, per germline.

The gene calls are TRBV28 and TRBJ2-7; no reliable D call. CDR3 length: 13 amino acids. Looked up from germline, CDR1 is MDHEN and CDR2 is SYDVKM. V gave up 3 bases and J gave up 2 bases, with 8 bases separating them. DNA for the CDR3: TGTGCCAGCAGTTTCCCCCCCACCTACGAGCAGTACTTC. Translated, it gives CASSFPPTYEQYF.

This chain uses TRBV27 with TRBJ1-6; D is uncertain. V lost 6 bases, J lost 1 base, and 10 bases lay in between. The CDR3 sequence is 15 residues long. Germline V lookup: CDR1 MNHEY, CDR2 SMNVEV (reference sequence). CDR3 bases: TGTGCCAGCAGCCGTACCCCGTCCTATAATTCACCCCTCCACTTT. It is translated as CASSRTPSYNSPLHF.

This chain links TRBV6-5 with TRBJ1-2, with D uncertain. The CDR3 has 14 amino acids. With 7 bases removed from V and 1 base from J, the gap between germline ends came to 13 bases. The germline gives CDR1 MNHEY, CDR2 SVGAGI. The CDR3 spells CASTRYTDNYGYTF. The CDR3 region has the DNA TGTGCCAGCACCAGGTACACGGATAACTATGGCTACACCTTC.

The sample holds one count of this clone. The rearrangement links TRBV10-3 to TRBJ2-7; maybe TRBD2 (6 bases). This CDR3 is 13 amino acids long. V was clipped by 2 bases and J by 3 bases, with 8 bases between them. The germline gives CDR1 ENHRY, CDR2 SYGVKD. The CDR3 nucleotides read TGTGCCATCAGTGAGGGGGGGATCTACGAGCAGTACTTC. Its protein is CAISEGGIYEQYF.

This chain connects TRBV6-1 to TRBJ1-1; 9 bases align to TRBD1. V dropped 2 bases and J dropped 4; count of bases not matched to a gene: 8. CDR3 length: 16 residues. From germline, CDR1 is MNHNS and CDR2 SASEGT. CDR3 nucleotides: TGTGCCAGCAGTGAACACAGGGGGCTCGCCGCCACTGAAGCTTTCTTT. Translation: CASSEHRGLAATEAFF.

This clone was seen just once. The gene calls are TRBV9 and TRBJ2-7; a weak D match, TRBD2 (6 bases). The V end was cut by 0 bases, the J end by 3 bases, with 13 bases between. There are 15 residues in the CDR3. CDR1 SGDLS and CDR2 YYNGEE come from the germline V gene. The CDR3 DNA reads as TGTGCCAGCAGCGTAGAAATCGGGGGAAGCTACGAGCAGTACTTC. Amino acid sequence: CASSVEIGGSYEQYF.

The chain has TRBV29-1 and TRBJ2-7; TRBD1 is a possible D gene (5 bases). Trimming cost V 4 bases and J 0 bases, with 10 bases left between them. The length of the CDR3 is 13 residues. The V gene's germline CDR1 is SQVTM and CDR2 ANQGSEA. The DNA for the CDR3 is TGCAGCGTTGGGGGCAGGAGCTCCTACGAGCAGTACTTC. This translates into CSVGGRSSYEQYF.

The rearrangement uses TRBV5-1 and TRBJ1-1, with D unclear. Between the trimmed V and J ends, which lost 2 bases and 11 bases, there was a span of 16 bases. The CDR3 consists of 13 residues. Germline loops: CDR1 SGHRS, CDR2 YFSETQ. CDR3 coding DNA: TGCGCCAGCAGCTTCTATCCCACCGAAGAGGCTTTCTTT. Translated, it gives CASSFYPTEEAFF. The full variable domain, with the rest looked up from reference TRBV5-1 and TRBJ1-1, is KAGVTQTPRYLIKTRGQQVTLSCSPISGHRSVSWYQQTPGQGLQFLFEYFSETQRNKGNFPGRFSGRQFSNSRSEMNVSTLELGDSALYLCASSFYPTEEAFFGQGTRLTVV.

The genes are TRBV19 and TRBJ2-5; 7 bases map to TRBD1. Germline lookup yields CDR1 LNHDA and CDR2 SQIVND (reference sequence). V shed 3 bases and J 4 bases; nucleotides not matched to a gene: 5. The CDR3 is 14 residues long. The CDR3 region has the DNA TGTGCCAGTAGTATGAGCAGGGGGAGAGAGACCCAGTACTTC. Translated: CASSMSRGRETQYF.

The chain employs TRBV7-2 and TRBJ2-7, with 7 bases matching TRBD1. V trimming: 5 bases; J trimming: 2 bases; junction bases outside the gene matches: 9. Germline values: CDR1 SGHTA, CDR2 FQGNSA. This CDR3 comprises 15 residues. CDR3 nucleotide sequence: TGTGCCAGCAGCAGACAGGGTGACGCCACCTACGAGCAGTACTTC. Translated, it gives CASSRQGDATYEQYF. Based on the CDR3 plus reference TRBV7-2 and TRBJ2-7, the full variable domain is GAGVSQSPSNKVTEKGKDVELRCDPISGHTALYWYRQSLGQGLEFLIYFQGNSAPDKSGLPSDRFSAERTGGSVSTLTIQRTQQEDSAVYLCASSRQGDATYEQYFGPGTRLTVT.

This clone was picked up a small number of times. The rearrangement links TRBV9 to TRBJ1-3, with TRBD1 identical over 7 bases. Germline CDR1 reads SGDLS; CDR2 reads YYNGEE. Unmatched junction bases numbered 1, after V lost 0 bases and J lost 4 bases. This CDR3 is 14 amino acids long. The CDR3 coding sequence is TGTGCCAGCAGCGTAGGACAGGGCGGAAACACCATATATTTT. It encodes CASSVGQGGNTIYF.

This rearrangement joins TRBV21-1 to TRBJ1-5. TRBV21-1 is marked as a pseudogene. The CDR3 spans 14 residues. As DNA, the CDR3 is TGTGCCAGCAGTTTCAGCCCCCTTAATCAGCCCCAGCATTTT. Protein: CASSFSPLNQPQHF.